This TCR beta chain is from a study of blood T cell repertoires in COVID-19. Across the whole study: Researchers got acute and convalescent COVID-19 samples from the United States, Italy and Spain. PBMCs, B-cell-depleted T cells, or T cells provided the cDNA or gDNA that made up the material.

With 1 base removed from V and 8 bases from J, the gap between germline ends came to 11 bases. The CDR3 has 13 residues. One Seattle source followed patients from active infection through their disease course. Original methodology: The assay estimated nucleated cells by amplifying reference gene primers. The repertoire was sequenced with immunoSEQ multiplex PCR; TCRdb's copy has only in-frame clones and lacks some. V and J calls and clone size are those listed in that table; D and trimming were worked out from the DNA. The sample includes roughly 38,000 clones, approximately 81% of them seen just once.

V gene TRBV12-3 or TRBV12-4 combines with J gene TRBJ1-2; D unclear. Sample: peripheral blood. This TCR derives from a man aged 60 to 69 with COVID-19, enrolled during active disease. The CDR3 DNA follows: TGTGCCAGCAGTTTAGATTCTCGGGGAGGCTACACCTTC. Its protein product is CASSLDSRGGYTF.